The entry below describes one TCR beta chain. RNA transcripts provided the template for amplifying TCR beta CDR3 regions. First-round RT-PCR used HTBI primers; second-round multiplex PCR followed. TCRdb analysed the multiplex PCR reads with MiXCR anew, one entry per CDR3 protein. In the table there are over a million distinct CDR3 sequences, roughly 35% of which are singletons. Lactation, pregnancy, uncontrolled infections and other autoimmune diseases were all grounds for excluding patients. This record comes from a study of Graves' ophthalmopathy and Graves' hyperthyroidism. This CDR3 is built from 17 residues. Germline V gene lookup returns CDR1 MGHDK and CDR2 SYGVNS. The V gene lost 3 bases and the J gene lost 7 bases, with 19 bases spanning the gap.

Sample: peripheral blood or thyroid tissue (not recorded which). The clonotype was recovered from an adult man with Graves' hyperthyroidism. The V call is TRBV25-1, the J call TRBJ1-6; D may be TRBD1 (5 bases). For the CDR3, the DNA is TGTGCCAGCAGTGAGTTTATCGCGGGGCAGGGAAATTCACCCCTCCACTTT. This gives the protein CASSEFIAGQGNSPLHF. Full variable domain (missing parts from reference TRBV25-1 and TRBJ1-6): EADIYQTPRYLVIGTGKKITLECSQTMGHDKMYWYQQDPGMELHLIHYSYGVNSTEKGDLSSESTVSRIRTEHFPLTLESARPSHTSQYLCASSEFIAGQGNSPLHFGNGTRLTVT.